Here is one T cell receptor beta chain with its context. This entry comes from a study of blood T cell repertoires in COVID-19. Study-level background: PBMCs, B-cell-depleted T cells, or T cells provided the cDNA or gDNA that made up the material.

The CDR3 loop spans 14 amino acids. CDR1 and CDR2 from the germline V gene are KGHSH and LQKENI. V lost 0 bases and J 11 bases, leaving 16 bases between the germline ends. Data came from immunoSEQ multiplex PCR; TCRdb stores just in-frame clones and leaves some out. The repertoire has around 220,000 clones, 65% to 85% of them found once; the top ten carry about 4%. The chain combines TRBV18 with TRBJ1-1; D possibly corresponds to TRBD1 (6 bases). Sequenced sample: peripheral blood. The sequence derives from a woman between 40 and 55 years old with active or convalescent COVID-19. CDR3 coding DNA: TGTGCCAGCTCACCACCCCGGGACACTCGTGAGGCTTTCTTT. This translates into CASSPPRDTREAFF.